This T cell receptor beta chain originates from a study of T cells in Graves' hyperthyroidism and ophthalmopathy. The CDR3 covers 15 residues. Trimming cost V 3 bases and J 7 bases, with 13 bases left between them. CDR1 is SGHTA, CDR2 FQGNSA, per germline. Isolation of PBMCs was performed on about 10 ml fresh peripheral blood. This clonotype has at least ten counts. TCR beta CDR3 regions were amplified from RNA transcripts. Initially, a first-round RT-PCR of the TCR CDR3 employed the HTBI primer set. In TCRdb, the multiplex PCR reads were re-called with MiXCR into one record per CDR3 protein. The table has about 640,000 distinct CDR3 sequences, approximately 14% seen once.

The sample taken for sequencing was blood. The chain links TRBV7-2 to TRBJ1-6; D is uncertain. This clonotype was obtained from a woman in her 50s with Graves' ophthalmopathy. As DNA, the CDR3 is TGTGCCAGCAGCTTCGGACGGAAGGCCAATTCACCCCTCCACTTT. Protein sequence: CASSFGRKANSPLHF.